This TCR beta chain appears in the sequencing data of a study of blood T cell repertoires in COVID-19. The wider study: Material from acute and convalescent COVID-19 was sourced from the United States, Italy and Spain. The cDNA or gDNA used as material had been derived from T cells, B-cell-depleted T cells, or PBMCs.

The CDR3 is 15 residues long. There are a few counts of this clone. Cohorts were assigned according to the clinical history that participants reported. Symptom resolution, clearance, or two negative PCRs marked donors in Cohort 3 as recovered. The repertoire was sequenced with immunoSEQ multiplex PCR; TCRdb's copy has only in-frame clones and lacks some. The repertoire includes more than 85,000 clones, 86% of them detected once, and roughly 3% sits in the top ten. The chain carries TRBV21-1 and TRBJ1-5; the D call TRBD1 from the table was never checked on the DNA. TRBV21-1 is given as a pseudogene. The clonotype comes from a woman in her forties or fifties who had recovered from COVID-19. The sample comprised PBMCs or T cells enriched from blood (not recorded which). The CDR3 DNA reads TGTGCCAGCAGCATCTACAGGGTAGGCAATCAGCCCCAGCATTTT. This gives the protein CASSIYRVGNQPQHF.